This T cell receptor beta chain comes out of a study of CD8+ T cells in alopecia areata. Comments on this clone: Antigen: not known.

The trim removed 6 bases at V and 3 bases at J, leaving 8 bases unmatched. The V gene's germline CDR1 is MDHEN and CDR2 SYDVKM. This CDR3 spans 15 amino acids. Punch biopsies of lesional scalp, plus peripheral blood, were taken from alopecia areata patients. Extracted RNA was reverse transcribed, and the resulting cDNA served as sequencing template. Here immunoSEQ multiplex PCR was the method, and the copy in TCRdb shows in-frame clones only, minus some. The sample has approximately 34,000 clones, 55% seen once; the top ten hold about two fifths. Whole-study findings and limits: Especially in alopecia totalis/universalis, lesional scalp showed greater clonality than normal scalp did. Scalp specimens additionally yield sequences from normal skin's resident alphabeta T cells.

The TCR sequence derives from a human donor with alopecia areata. The genes are TRBV28 and TRBJ2-7; 10 nucleotides align to TRBD1. The sequencing sample was made of NKG2D-high CD8+ T cells sorted from blood. CDR3 bases: TGTGCCAGCAGAGTCCCGGGACAGGGGCTCTACGAGCAGTACTTC. Translation: CASRVPGQGLYEQYF.